What follows are 15 T cell receptor beta chains derived from one specimen sequenced in a study of identifying expanded T cells in peripheral blood. Libraries were prepared by immunoSEQ multiplex PCR; TCRdb keeps only in-frame clonotypes and omits some of them. Altogether some 130,000 clones are present, approximately 86% being singletons, with the ten largest covering approximately 8%. The sequenced sample was blood. The receptors stem from a person between 18 and 75 years old in good health.

V is TRBV19 and J is TRBJ1-5; 10 bases line up with TRBD1. The CDR3 is 16 residues long. After removal of 7 bases from V and 0 bases from J, the junction contained 6 bases not matched to a gene. The germline gives CDR1 LNHDA, CDR2 SQIVND (reference sequence). The CDR3 DNA reads as TGTGCCAGTATACCGGGACAGGGGTTTAGCAATCAGCCCCAGCATTTT. Translating it yields CASIPGQGFSNQPQHF.

J is TRBJ2-1 and V is TRBV19, with TRBD2 identical over 11 bases. Trimming took 2 bases from V and 7 from J; bases not matched to a gene: 4. The CDR3 totals 15 residues. Germline V lookup: CDR1 LNHDA, CDR2 SQIVND (reference sequence). CDR3 loop: CASSIRLAGKNEQFF. CDR3 DNA sequence: TGTGCCAGTAGTATAAGACTAGCGGGAAAGAATGAGCAGTTCTTC.

This clone came up a few times. The chain's CDR3 is CASSRPTGELFF. The CDR3 nucleotides are TGCGCCAGCAGCCGACCAACCGGGGAGCTGTTTTTT. The chain has TRBV4-1 and TRBJ2-2; no reliable D call. This CDR3 has 12 residues. Germline V gene lookup returns CDR1 MGHRA and CDR2 YSYEKL. V gave up 4 bases and J gave up 5 bases, with 5 bases separating them.

The chain has TRBV19 and TRBJ1-5, with TRBD1 as a possible D gene (5 bases). Trimming removed 7 bases from V and 7 bases from J, with 11 bases in between. The CDR3 is 12 amino acids. CDR1 and CDR2 from the germline V gene are LNHDA and SQIVND (reference sequence). The CDR3 loop is CASTPGVQPQHF. CDR3 DNA: TGTGCCAGTACCCCGGGGGTCCAGCCCCAGCATTTT.

The chain has TRBV11-3 and TRBJ1-5, with no clear D. This CDR3 has 14 residues. V was cut by 1 base and J by 1 base, with 5 bases left in between. Germline CDR1 reads SGHNT; CDR2 reads YENEEA. CDR3 sequence (DNA): TGTGCCAGCAGCTTAGGGAACAGCAATCAGCCCCAGCATTTT. Translating gives CASSLGNSNQPQHF.

The chain combines TRBV11-2 with TRBJ2-3, with 12 bases that match TRBD2. CDR3 length equals 16 residues. The germline V gene has CDR1 SGHAT and CDR2 FQNNGV. V shed 0 bases and J 8 bases; nucleotides not matched to a gene: 6. The CDR3 nucleotides are TGTGCCAGCAGCTTAGAGCCTAGCGGGAGGGCGCGTACGCAGTATTTT. Translated: CASSLEPSGRARTQYF.

The chain carries TRBV19 and TRBJ1-5; TRBD1 matches at 9 bases. Germline loops: CDR1 LNHDA, CDR2 SQIVND (reference sequence). This CDR3 comprises 18 residues. With 5 bases clipped from V and 0 bases from J, the junction kept 11 bases outside the gene matches. The CDR3 region is CASSEDRGGGVSNQPQHF. CDR3 in DNA: TGTGCCAGTAGTGAGGACAGGGGAGGTGGTGTTAGCAATCAGCCCCAGCATTTT.

This rearrangement joins TRBV13 to TRBJ2-1; D uncertain. Germline loops: CDR1 PRHDT, CDR2 FYEKMQ (reference sequence). V was shortened by 0 bases and J by 6 bases, with 15 bases between the two germline ends. CDR3 length equals 16 residues. The CDR3 here is CASSLGLFSYPNEQFF. The CDR3 DNA reads as TGTGCCAGCAGCTTAGGCTTGTTTAGTTACCCCAATGAGCAGTTCTTC. The full variable domain, its missing parts supplied by reference TRBV13 and TRBJ2-1, is AAGVIQSPRHLIKEKRETATLKCYPIPRHDTVYWYQQGPGQDPQFLISFYEKMQSDKGSIPDRFSAQQFSDYHSELNMSSLELGDSALYFCASSLGLFSYPNEQFFGPGTRLTVL.

The rearrangement uses TRBV7-6 and TRBJ1-2; TRBD1 matches at 9 bases. V shed 1 base and J 4 bases; nucleotides not matched to a gene: 10. The CDR3 spans 17 residues. Germline lookup yields CDR1 SGHVS and CDR2 FNYEAQ. The CDR3: CASSLVPDRGAIYGYTF. CDR3 in DNA: TGTGCCAGCAGCTTAGTTCCGGACAGGGGAGCGATCTATGGCTACACCTTC.

This chain joins TRBV19 and TRBJ1-4; perhaps TRBD1 as D (6 bases). This CDR3 is built from 12 residues. The V gene's germline CDR1 is LNHDA and CDR2 SQIVND (reference sequence). Deletions cut 6 bases from V and 8 bases from J, with 10 bases between. As DNA, the CDR3 is TGTGCCAGTAGGACAGGCGCCGAAAAACTGTTTTTT. This sequence encodes CASRTGAEKLFF.

The chain links TRBV18 to TRBJ2-1; TRBD2 matches at 11 bases. After removal of 4 bases from V and 5 bases from J, the junction contained 1 base not matched to a gene. The germline CDR1 and CDR2 sequences are KGHSH and LQKENI. There are 14 residues in the CDR3. CDR3 amino acids: CASSQGLADNEQFF. The CDR3 region has the DNA TGTGCCAGCTCACAGGGACTAGCGGACAATGAGCAGTTCTTC.

The V and J genes are TRBV5-8 and TRBJ1-6; 8 bases line up with TRBD1. With V trimmed by 4 bases and J by 12 bases, 3 bases remained unmatched. Germline V gene data show CDR1 as SGHTS and CDR2 as YDEGEE. The CDR3 runs 12 residues. DNA for the CDR3: TGTGCCAGCAGCCAAGACAGGGGACCCCTCCACTTT. It encodes CASSQDRGPLHF.

The chain has TRBV28 and TRBJ2-7; no firm D call. V gave up 5 bases and J gave up 6 bases, with 11 bases separating them. CDR1 MDHEN and CDR2 SYDVKM come from the germline V gene. The CDR3 has 12 residues. The CDR3, as DNA: TGTGCCAGCAGTGTCGGGTCCACCGAGCAGTACTTC. Translation: CASSVGSTEQYF.

V gene TRBV9 combines with J gene TRBJ1-1; the D is unclear. CDR1 is SGDLS, CDR2 YYNGEE, per germline. V lost 3 bases, J lost 4 bases, and 10 bases lay in between. The CDR3 length is 13 residues. Here the CDR3 reads CASSAWEGTEAFF. The CDR3 DNA follows: TGTGCCAGCAGCGCCTGGGAGGGCACTGAAGCTTTCTTT.

J is TRBJ1-2 and V is TRBV6-5, with 8 bases fitting TRBD1. CDR1 and CDR2 from the germline V gene are MNHEY and SVGAGI. The CDR3 is 12 amino acids. Trimming cost V 6 bases and J 4 bases; bases outside gene matches: 1. The CDR3 DNA reads as TGTGCCAGCAGGGGGACAGGCTATGGCTACACCTTC. Translation gives CASRGTGYGYTF.